This TCR beta chain was sequenced for a study of regulatory T cells in long-lasting Graves disease. Study outcomes and limitations: Preferential use of TRBV28, TRBJ1-2 and TRBJ2-5 was seen in persistent disease.

The CDR3 runs 14 residues. After removal of 7 bases from V and 3 bases from J, the junction contained 5 bases not matched to a gene. From germline, CDR1 is MDHEN and CDR2 SYDVKM. This clonotype showed up many times. What it binds is unknown. This sample's time point: newly diagnosed GD, antithyroid drugs for less than 3 months. From RNA extracted from PBMCs, the TCR library was made. Combining iRepertoire HTBI primers with Arm-PCR of CDR3 regions, the authors built TCR beta libraries. From the multiplex PCR reads, TCRdb called clonotypes with MiXCR, one entry per CDR3 protein. The sample shows about 240,000 distinct CDR3 sequences, 20% of them seen only once.

The TCR comes from a female donor with Graves disease. The chain links TRBV28 to TRBJ1-1; 10 nucleotides line up with TRBD1. Sequenced here: peripheral blood mononuclear cells (PBMCs), sampled at new diagnosis, from a patient treated with antithyroid drugs. The CDR3 spells CASKPGQGYTEAFF. CDR3 DNA sequence: TGTGCCAGCAAACCGGGACAGGGGTACACTGAAGCTTTCTTT. The variable domain in full, completed from reference TRBV28 and TRBJ1-1, reads DVKVTQSSRYLVKRTGEKVFLECVQDMDHENMFWYRQDPGLGLRLIYFSYDVKMKEKGDIPEGYSVSREKKERFSLILESASTNQTSMYLCASKPGQGYTEAFFGQGTRLTVV.